This passage covers 17 T cell receptor beta chains from one sample sequenced in a study of shared clonotypes between healthy human individuals. Profiled with immunoSEQ multiplex PCR; TCRdb holds only in-frame clones, not every one. The sample lists hundreds of thousands of clones; 74% were seen once. The sequenced material came from memory CD4+ T cells sorted from blood. Noted subset: CD45RA-negative fraction. These receptor sequences come from a woman between 25 and 40 years old in good health.

This clone has a handful of counts. This chain joins TRBV6-5 and TRBJ1-2; no clear D gene. This CDR3 comprises 14 residues. V was cut by 4 bases and J by 1 base, with 10 bases left in between. Germline CDR1 reads MNHEY; CDR2 reads SVGAGI. CDR3 protein: CASSSHGVNYGYTF. For the CDR3, the DNA is TGTGCCAGCAGTTCACATGGTGTTAACTATGGCTACACCTTC.

The chain combines TRBV5-1 with TRBJ2-5; weak D call: TRBD1 (6 bases). This CDR3 has 13 residues. V gave up 4 bases and J gave up 3 bases, with 10 bases separating them. Germline V lookup: CDR1 SGHRS, CDR2 YFSETQ. CDR3 DNA: TGCGCCAGCAGCACCTGGACAGAAGAGACCCAGTACTTC. It specifies CASSTWTEETQYF.

CDR3 DNA: TGTGCCAGCAGCCAGCTAGCGGGAGGGCCGAATAATGAGCAGTTCTTC. Translating it yields CASSQLAGGPNNEQFF. The chain joins TRBV14 to TRBJ2-1; TRBD2 matches 12 bases. CDR1 is SGHDN, CDR2 FVKESK, per germline. Trimming at V came to 3 bases and at J to 7 bases, leaving 7 bases not matched to a gene. The CDR3 has 16 residues.

A remark on this clone: At the DNA level, this CDR3 is encoded by other sequences in the same sample as well. The rearrangement uses TRBV28 and TRBJ2-6; D call uncertain. Per the germline V gene, CDR1 is MDHEN and CDR2 is SYDVKM. The ends were cut back, 5 bases at V and 0 bases at J, with 8 bases in the middle. The CDR3 contains 15 residues. CDR3 protein: CASSLRNSGANVLTF. The DNA for the CDR3 is TGTGCCAGCAGTCTTAGGAACTCTGGGGCCAACGTCCTGACTTTC. Variable domain in full (rest from reference TRBV28 and TRBJ2-6): DVKVTQSSRYLVKRTGEKVFLECVQDMDHENMFWYRQDPGLGLRLIYFSYDVKMKEKGDIPEGYSVSREKKERFSLILESASTNQTSMYLCASSLRNSGANVLTFGAGSRLTVL.

Note on this clone: A read error may be the cause here, since a much bigger clone is one base away. The same CDR3 also results from other DNA sequences found in this sample. This rearrangement joins TRBV5-1 to TRBJ2-1; D uncertain. Trimming stripped 0 bases from V and 4 bases from J, with 8 bases between. From germline, CDR1 is SGHRS and CDR2 YFSETQ. The CDR3 covers 14 residues. CDR3 in amino acids: CASSLEGGYNEQFF. DNA for the CDR3: TGCGCCAGCAGCTTGGAGGGCGGATACAATGAGCAGTTCTTC.

The chain recombines TRBV5-1 with TRBJ1-3; no reliable D call. Trimming took 1 base from V and 1 from J, leaving 12 bases between them. The germline V gene has CDR1 SGHRS and CDR2 YFSETQ. The CDR3 is 16 amino acids. The CDR3 reads CASSLLAGQSGNTIYF. The CDR3 nucleotides are TGCGCCAGCAGCTTGCTTGCAGGCCAGTCTGGAAACACCATATATTTT.

This sequence joins TRBV6-5 and TRBJ2-7, with D perhaps assigned TRBD1 or TRBD2 (6 bases each). The germline V gene encodes CDR1 MNHEY and CDR2 SVGAGI. V lost 2 bases to trimming and J lost 7 bases, with 12 bases between them. This CDR3 region has 13 residues. The CDR3 nucleotides are TGTGCCAGCAGTTACGAGGGGGGCCGGGAGCAGTACTTC. It encodes CASSYEGGREQYF.

The chain uses TRBV5-6 and TRBJ2-5; D gene ambiguous. Germline V gene sequence: CDR1 SGHDT, CDR2 YYEEEE. V shed 0 bases and J shed 7 bases, with 10 bases lying between them. The CDR3 runs 13 residues. The CDR3 DNA reads TGTGCCAGCAGCTTGGGTCGGAGAGGGACCCAGTACTTC. It yields the protein CASSLGRRGTQYF.

This chain uses TRBV5-1 with TRBJ2-7, with 9 bases fitting TRBD1. The CDR3 sequence is 14 residues long. CDR1 and CDR2 from the germline V gene are SGHRS and YFSETQ. J was trimmed by 1 base and V by 4 bases; bases with no gene match: 3. The CDR3 spells CASSRTGASYEQYF. In nucleotides, the CDR3 is TGCGCCAGCAGCCGGACAGGGGCTTCCTACGAGCAGTACTTC. Based on the CDR3 plus reference TRBV5-1 and TRBJ2-7, the full variable domain is KAGVTQTPRYLIKTRGQQVTLSCSPISGHRSVSWYQQTPGQGLQFLFEYFSETQRNKGNFPGRFSGRQFSNSRSEMNVSTLELGDSALYLCASSRTGASYEQYFGPGTRLTVT.

This chain links TRBV5-1 with TRBJ2-1; TRBD2 matches 11 bases. Looked up from germline, CDR1 is SGHRS and CDR2 is YFSETQ. The CDR3 is 15 residues long. Trimming cost V 3 bases and J 10 bases; bases outside gene matches: 9. The CDR3 DNA reads as TGCGCCAGCAGCTCCTGGACTAGCGGGCTCCGGGAGCAGTTCTTC. This encodes CASSSWTSGLREQFF.

The J gene is TRBJ1-1, the V gene TRBV5-3; 10 nucleotides agree with TRBD1. TRBV5-3 is an ORF for which the function is uncertain. The CDR3 contains 15 residues. Trimming cost V 4 bases and J 4 bases; bases outside gene matches: 7. The CDR3 bases are TGTGCCAGAAGCCTTCGATGGGACAGGGGCACTGAAGCTTTCTTT. Translation: CARSLRWDRGTEAFF.

This clone was seen more than once but under ten times. The chain uses TRBV28 and TRBJ2-5; D is unclear. V was shortened by 3 bases and J by 5 bases, with 16 bases between the two germline ends. Germline loops: CDR1 MDHEN, CDR2 SYDVKM. The CDR3 is 15 residues long. The CDR3 here is CASSLGRPTLETQYF. The CDR3 DNA is TGTGCCAGCAGTTTGGGCAGACCAACCCTTGAGACCCAGTACTTC.

Comments on this clone: This may be a read error: a much more frequent sequence differs by one nucleotide. Within the sample, other DNA sequences also encode this same CDR3. V gene TRBV5-1 combines with J gene TRBJ2-5; TRBD1 matches 7 bases. Looked up from germline, CDR1 is SGHRS and CDR2 is YFSETQ. The CDR3 has 14 residues. J lost 2 bases, V lost 0 bases, and 1 base had no gene match. CDR3: CASSLGGQQETQYF. Here the CDR3 DNA reads TGCGCCAGCAGCTTGGGGGGACAGCAAGAGACCCAGTACTTC.

The chain recombines TRBV5-5 with TRBJ2-5; a weak D match, TRBD2 (6 bases). V was trimmed by 7 bases and J by 3 bases, leaving 16 bases between them. Germline lookup yields CDR1 SGHKS and CDR2 YYEKEE (reference sequence). This CDR3 has 14 amino acids. CDR3 bases: TGTGCCAGCCGATTTTCGTCGGGAGAAGAGACCCAGTACTTC. It translates to CASRFSSGEETQYF. Full variable domain (remainder filled in from reference TRBV5-5 and TRBJ2-5): DAGVTQSPTHLIKTRGQQVTLRCSPISGHKSVSWYQQVLGQGPQFIFQYYEKEERGRGNFPDRFSARQFPNYSSELNVNALLLGDSALYLCASRFSSGEETQYFGPGTRLLVL.

This clone appeared many times. The genes are TRBV5-1 and TRBJ2-5, with 9 bases that match TRBD2. Germline CDR1 reads SGHRS; CDR2 reads YFSETQ. The J segment lost 4 bases and the V segment lost 0 bases, leaving 1 base of the junction unmatched. This CDR3 is 14 amino acids long. The CDR3 reads CASSLGTSAETQYF. CDR3 coding DNA: TGCGCCAGCAGCTTGGGGACTAGCGCAGAGACCCAGTACTTC.

V is TRBV6-5 and J is TRBJ2-7; possibly TRBD1 for D (7 bases). Trimming removed 4 bases from V and 7 bases from J, with 14 bases in between. Germline V gives CDR1 MNHEY, CDR2 SVGAGI. The CDR3 length is 13 residues. The DNA for the CDR3 is TGTGCCAGCAGTTTTGACAGGGCGGGGGAGCAGTACTTC. Translated, it gives CASSFDRAGEQYF.

The CDR3 sequence: CASSPAANNQETQYF. The CDR3 DNA reads as TGTGCCAGCTCACCGGCAGCGAACAACCAAGAGACCCAGTACTTC. This chain links TRBV18 with TRBJ2-5; D is unclear. The CDR3 runs 15 residues. V gave up 3 bases and J gave up 0 bases, with 11 bases separating them. Germline V gene sequence: CDR1 KGHSH, CDR2 LQKENI.